Described below is a single T cell receptor (beta chain) sequence and its context. The source of the sample is a study of control samples from healthy donors and cancer patients. Measured with immunoSEQ multiplex PCR; TCRdb has only the in-frame clones, and not every one. The sample consists of around 140,000 clones, 90% to 95% of them appearing once. V was shortened by 1 base and J by 2 bases, with 15 bases between the two germline ends. The germline CDR1 and CDR2 sequences are LGHNA and YSLEER. CDR3 length: 17 amino acids. V gene TRBV4-3 combines with J gene TRBJ1-3; D ambiguous. The receptor's source is a man younger than 35 in good health. The sample was blood. Written as DNA, the CDR3 is TGCGCCAGCAGCCAAGGGCGTACCTGGGATCCTGGAAACACCATATATTTT. Translating it yields CASSQGRTWDPGNTIYF.